A selection of T cell receptor beta chains follows, all from one sample in a study of human T cells and chemical hapten exposure. TCRdb reprocessed the RACE reads via MiXCR and lists one record per CDR3 protein. The sample lists some 190,000 distinct CDR3 sequences, around 24% occurring once. This sample comprised whole blood, obtained in connection with sensitization to the hapten diphenylcyclopropenone (DPC). Source of these receptors: a woman in her forties or fifties with alopecia areata. Some clones in this sample may be carry-over from other donors' samples. CDR3s include the opening cysteine and the closing phenylalanine or tryptophan. The D gene is left open where the match is weak. Expanded clones get a size class; other rows say once, few or many, or leave the size out.

clone_size: -
d_call: -
j_call: TRBJ1-6
v_call: TRBV3-1
cdr3_nt: TGTGCCAGCAGCCTCAAGTGGGGAGAGAATTCACCCCTCCACTTT
cdr3_aa: CASSLKWGENSPLHF

clone_size: few
d_call: -
j_call: TRBJ1-1
v_call: TRBV20-1
cdr3_nt: TGCAGTGCTACCGATTTTCGCCTACAAGGGGTGGTTGAAGCTTTCTTT
cdr3_aa: CSATDFRLQGVVEAFF

clone_size: -
d_call: -
j_call: TRBJ1-6
v_call: TRBV18
cdr3_nt: TGTGCCAGCTCACCACAGGGACGCCAAAATTCACCCCTCCACTTT
cdr3_aa: CASSPQGRQNSPLHF

clone_size: large
d_call: TRBD2
j_call: TRBJ2-1
v_call: TRBV7-9
cdr3_nt: TGTGCCAGCAGCTCACTCGGGACTAGCGAGTTGGGTCAGAGCTCCTACAATGAGCAGTTCTTC
cdr3_aa: CASSSLGTSELGQSSYNEQFF

clone_size: -
d_call: -
j_call: TRBJ1-6
v_call: TRBV27
cdr3_nt: TGTGCCAGCAGTTTATTGGGACTCAATTCACCCCTCCACTTT
cdr3_aa: CASSLLGLNSPLHF

clone_size: few
d_call: -
j_call: TRBJ1-5
v_call: TRBV12-3/TRBV12-4
cdr3_nt: TGTGCCAGCAGCGAAGCAGGCCCGTATCAGCCCCAGCATTTT
cdr3_aa: CASSEAGPYQPQHF

clone_size: few
d_call: TRBD1
j_call: TRBJ1-1
v_call: TRBV4-2
cdr3_nt: TGTGCCAGCAGCCCGGGACAGGCGAACACTGAAGCTTTCTTT
cdr3_aa: CASSPGQANTEAFF

clone_size: -
d_call: -
j_call: TRBJ2-2
v_call: TRBV29-1
cdr3_nt: TGCAGCGTTGAATCGGGTTTGGGCGGGGAGCTGTTTTTT
cdr3_aa: CSVESGLGGELFF

clone_size: -
d_call: -
j_call: TRBJ2-2
v_call: TRBV12-3/TRBV12-4
cdr3_nt: TGTGCCAGCAGTTTACAACCGAACACCGGGGAGCTGTTTTTT
cdr3_aa: CASSLQPNTGELFF

clone_size: -
d_call: TRBD1
j_call: TRBJ2-1
v_call: TRBV6-5
cdr3_nt: TGTGCCAGCAGGCCGGACAGGTCTTACAATGAGCAGTTCTTC
cdr3_aa: CASRPDRSYNEQFF

clone_size: -
d_call: -
j_call: TRBJ1-4
v_call: TRBV6-6
cdr3_nt: TGTGCCAGCAGTTACCGTAGAGGAATTGCAACTAATGAAAAACTGTTTTTT
cdr3_aa: CASSYRRGIATNEKLFF

clone_size: once
d_call: TRBD2
j_call: TRBJ2-5
v_call: TRBV7-8
cdr3_nt: TGTGCCAGCAGCTTAGGAAGGACTAGTTTCCAGGAGACCCAGTACTTC
cdr3_aa: CASSLGRTSFQETQYF

clone_size: -
d_call: -
j_call: TRBJ1-1
v_call: TRBV5-1
cdr3_nt: TGCGCCAGCAATATCCGGGACGGAGGCACTGAAGCTTTCTTT
cdr3_aa: CASNIRDGGTEAFF

clone_size: few
d_call: TRBD1
j_call: TRBJ2-2
v_call: TRBV29-1
cdr3_nt: TGCAGCGCTCGGACCGGGACAGGGAACACCGGGGAGCTGTTTTTT
cdr3_aa: CSARTGTGNTGELFF

clone_size: few
d_call: -
j_call: TRBJ1-2
v_call: TRBV29-1
cdr3_nt: TGCAGCGCCGGGGAAGGCCATAACTATGGCTACACCTTC
cdr3_aa: CSAGEGHNYGYTF

clone_size: few
d_call: -
j_call: TRBJ1-6
v_call: TRBV10-3
cdr3_nt: TGTGCCATCGCGCGGGATCCTCAGACGACACCCCTCCACTTT
cdr3_aa: CAIARDPQTTPLHF

clone_size: few
d_call: -
j_call: TRBJ1-1
v_call: TRBV6-5
cdr3_nt: TGTGCCAGCAGTTACTCGGTGAACACTGAAGCTTTCTTT
cdr3_aa: CASSYSVNTEAFF

clone_size: few
d_call: -
j_call: TRBJ2-2
v_call: TRBV27
cdr3_nt: TGTGCCAGCAGTTTATCGTTTGCGGGCCGGGAGCTGTTTTTT
cdr3_aa: CASSLSFAGRELFF

clone_size: -
d_call: -
j_call: TRBJ1-5
v_call: TRBV7-6
cdr3_nt: TGTGCCAGCAGCAGGGAAAGCAATCAGCCCCAGCATTTT
cdr3_aa: CASSRESNQPQHF

clone_size: few
d_call: -
j_call: TRBJ1-1
v_call: TRBV6-2/TRBV6-3
cdr3_nt: TGTGCCAGCAGACCCGGACAGACGAACACTGAAGCTTTCTTT
cdr3_aa: CASRPGQTNTEAFF

clone_size: -
d_call: -
j_call: TRBJ2-4
v_call: TRBV29-1
cdr3_nt: TGCAGCGTTGGGGTACCACCCAAAAACATTCAGTACTTC
cdr3_aa: CSVGVPPKNIQYF

clone_size: -
d_call: -
j_call: TRBJ2-1
v_call: TRBV9
cdr3_nt: TGTGCCAGCAGCGCCGGGTCCAGCTCCTACAATGAGCAGTTCTTC
cdr3_aa: CASSAGSSSYNEQFF

clone_size: -
d_call: -
j_call: TRBJ2-1
v_call: TRBV5-6
cdr3_nt: TGTGCCAGCAGCTTGGCCCCAAGCAGGGTGGCGTTGAGTGAGCAGTTCTTC
cdr3_aa: CASSLAPSRVALSEQFF

clone_size: -
d_call: TRBD1
j_call: TRBJ2-7
v_call: TRBV7-9
cdr3_nt: TGTGCCAGCAGCCCGCGACAGGGCCCCCTCTGGGAGCAGTACTTC
cdr3_aa: CASSPRQGPLWEQYF

clone_size: -
d_call: -
j_call: TRBJ2-3
v_call: TRBV10-3
cdr3_nt: TGTGCCTCCTCCGGGACCGGGGTTACAGATACGCAGTATTTT
cdr3_aa: CASSGTGVTDTQYF

clone_size: few
d_call: TRBD1
j_call: TRBJ1-2
v_call: TRBV6-2/TRBV6-3
cdr3_nt: TGTGCCAGCAGTTTGGACAGGATCGGATATGGCTACACCTTC
cdr3_aa: CASSLDRIGYGYTF

clone_size: few
d_call: TRBD1
j_call: TRBJ2-7
v_call: TRBV29-1
cdr3_nt: TGCAGCGTCCAAACCCCCGGGACAGGGGACTTTCTGGACGAGCAGTACTTC
cdr3_aa: CSVQTPGTGDFLDEQYF

clone_size: few
d_call: -
j_call: TRBJ2-7
v_call: TRBV15
cdr3_nt: TGTGCCACCAGCAGAGATAGGAGCGTCTACGAGCAGTACTTC
cdr3_aa: CATSRDRSVYEQYF

clone_size: -
d_call: -
j_call: TRBJ2-1
v_call: TRBV28
cdr3_nt: TGTGCCAGCAGATCAACTGAGGGCAGGGTGTCCTACAATGAGCAGTTCTTC
cdr3_aa: CASRSTEGRVSYNEQFF

clone_size: few
d_call: -
j_call: TRBJ2-2
v_call: TRBV9
cdr3_nt: TGTGCCAGTTCAGGGTTGACCGGGGAGCTGTTTTTT
cdr3_aa: CASSGLTGELFF

clone_size: -
d_call: -
j_call: TRBJ1-1
v_call: TRBV20-1
cdr3_nt: TGCAGTGCTAGAGATCTTCGGGGGACGGACACTGAAGCTTTCTTT
cdr3_aa: CSARDLRGTDTEAFF

clone_size: -
d_call: TRBD2
j_call: TRBJ2-2
v_call: TRBV20-1
cdr3_nt: TGCAGTGCTAGACCGGGACTAGCGGCGAACACCGGGGAGCTGTTTTTT
cdr3_aa: CSARPGLAANTGELFF

clone_size: -
d_call: TRBD2
j_call: TRBJ2-7
v_call: TRBV28
cdr3_nt: TGTGCCAGCCCCCCTCTGGGACTAGCGGGAATGCCCTACGAGCAGTACTTC
cdr3_aa: CASPPLGLAGMPYEQYF

clone_size: few
d_call: TRBD1
j_call: TRBJ1-6
v_call: TRBV12-3/TRBV12-4
cdr3_nt: TGTGCCAGCAGTTCCGGACAGGGCTATAATTCACCCCTCCACTTT
cdr3_aa: CASSSGQGYNSPLHF